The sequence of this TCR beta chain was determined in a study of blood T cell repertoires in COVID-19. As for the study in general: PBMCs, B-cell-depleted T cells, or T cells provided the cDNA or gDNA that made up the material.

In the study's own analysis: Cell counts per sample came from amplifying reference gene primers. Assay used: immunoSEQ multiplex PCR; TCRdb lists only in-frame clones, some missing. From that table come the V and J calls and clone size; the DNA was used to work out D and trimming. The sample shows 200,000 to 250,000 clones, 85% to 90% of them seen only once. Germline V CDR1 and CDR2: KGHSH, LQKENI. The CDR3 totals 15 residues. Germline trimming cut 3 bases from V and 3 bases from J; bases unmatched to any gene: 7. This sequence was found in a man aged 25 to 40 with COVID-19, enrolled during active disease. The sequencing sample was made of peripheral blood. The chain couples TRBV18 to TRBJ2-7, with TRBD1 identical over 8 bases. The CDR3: CASSPQDRALYEQYF. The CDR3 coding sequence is TGTGCCAGCTCACCCCAGGACAGGGCCCTCTACGAGCAGTACTTC.